Below are 3 T cell receptor beta chains sequenced from a single sample in a study of T-cell memory formation after mild COVID-19. TCRdb reanalysed the 5' RACE reads using MiXCR and keeps one entry per CDR3 protein. In the table there are tens of thousands of distinct CDR3 sequences, approximately 14% of which are singletons. Sequenced material: PBMCs or a T cell subset sorted from them (not recorded which). These receptor sequences come from an adult woman who had mild COVID-19 (a few samples of this study predate the infection). Cell type and time point are not known.

This clonotype was seen repeatedly, ten times or more. The chain carries TRBV29-1 and TRBJ2-1; weak D call: TRBD1 (5 bases). Trimming removed 3 bases from V and 5 bases from J, with 17 bases in between. The CDR3 length is 15 residues. Looked up from germline, CDR1 is SQVTM and CDR2 is ANQGSEA. The CDR3 reads CSVEGTGQLDNEQFF. For the CDR3, the DNA is TGCAGCGTTGAGGGTACAGGCCAGTTGGACAATGAGCAGTTCTTC.

This chain joins TRBV7-9 and TRBJ2-7, with D perhaps matching TRBD1 (5 bases). V lost 1 base, J lost 0 bases, and 10 bases lay in between. Germline CDR1 is SEHNR and CDR2 is FQNEAQ (reference sequence). The CDR3 covers 15 residues. For the CDR3, the DNA is TGTGCCAGCAGCTTAGAGAACAGGCCCTCCTACGAGCAGTACTTC. Translating it yields CASSLENRPSYEQYF.

CDR3 DNA: TGCAGTGCTAGAGATTTCGGGGGCCACCTGAGGGAACAAGAGACCCAGTACTTC. This codes for CSARDFGGHLREQETQYF. V is TRBV20-1 and J is TRBJ2-5; the D gene could be TRBD1 or TRBD2 (6 bases each). The CDR3 covers 18 residues. V lost 0 bases to trimming and J lost 2 bases, with 22 bases between them. In germline, CDR1 is DFQATT, CDR2 SNEGSKA (reference sequence).